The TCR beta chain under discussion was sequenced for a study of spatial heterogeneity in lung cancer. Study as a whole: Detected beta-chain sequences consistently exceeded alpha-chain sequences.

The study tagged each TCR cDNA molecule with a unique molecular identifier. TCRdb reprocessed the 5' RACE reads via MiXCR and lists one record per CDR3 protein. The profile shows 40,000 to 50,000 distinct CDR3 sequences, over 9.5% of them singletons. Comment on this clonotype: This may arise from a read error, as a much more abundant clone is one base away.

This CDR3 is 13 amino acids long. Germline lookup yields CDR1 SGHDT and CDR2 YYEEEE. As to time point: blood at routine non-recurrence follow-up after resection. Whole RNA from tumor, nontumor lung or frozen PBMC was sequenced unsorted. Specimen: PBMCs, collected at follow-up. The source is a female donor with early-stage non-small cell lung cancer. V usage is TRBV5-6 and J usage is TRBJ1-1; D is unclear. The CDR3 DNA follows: TGTGTCAGCAGCCCCCGAGGGTGGACTGAAGCTTTCTTT. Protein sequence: CVSSPRGWTEAFF.